The clone carrying this T cell receptor beta chain appeared a few times. Germline V gene data show CDR1 as MNHEY and CDR2 as SVGEGT. The V and J ends lost 0 bases and 4 bases respectively, with 12 bases between them. The CDR3 spans 15 residues. TCRdb re-derived calls from the 5' RACE reads in MiXCR, one entry per CDR3 protein. The sample lists approximately 890,000 distinct CDR3 sequences, 9% to 15% occurring once. The data are from a study of identical twins. The data also belong to a second study, concerning yellow fever vaccine responses in identical twins.

The clonotype originates from a woman aged 18-35 years in good health. Specimen: PBMCs. The chain employs TRBV6-2 or TRBV6-3 and TRBJ1-2; no definite D call. The CDR3 sequence: CASSYSAENRYGYTF. The DNA of the CDR3 is TGTGCCAGCAGTTACTCGGCAGAAAATCGCTATGGCTACACCTTC.